A selection of T cell receptor beta chains follows, all from one sample in a study of spatial heterogeneity in lung cancer. Via MiXCR, TCRdb re-called the 5' RACE reads, giving one row per CDR3 protein. The table lists approximately 94,000 distinct CDR3 sequences, approximately 4.4% of them singletons. Sequencing used lung tumor tissue, obtained at surgery. These receptor sequences come from a male donor with early-stage non-small cell lung cancer. Each CDR3 is given with its conserved first and last residue. A D gene is named only where the DNA matches it firmly. Some rows mark clone size as missing; the rest say once, few, many or name a class of expanded clone.

CDR3nt: TGTGCCAGCAGCCCCTCAGGCTCTGGAAACACCATATATTTT; CDR3aa: CASSPSGSGNTIYF; abundance: few; j_gene: TRBJ1-3; d_gene: .; v_gene: TRBV3-1
CDR3nt: TGTGCCATCAGCCGGGACAGGGGGCTCCAGCAGTACTTC; CDR3aa: CAISRDRGLQQYF; abundance: few; j_gene: TRBJ2-7; d_gene: TRBD1; v_gene: TRBV10-3
CDR3nt: TGTGCCAGCAGTTCCGGTTTGGGTCTCGGATTCTACGAGCAGTACTTC; CDR3aa: CASSSGLGLGFYEQYF; abundance: many; j_gene: TRBJ2-7; d_gene: .; v_gene: TRBV6-2/TRBV6-3
CDR3nt: TGCAGCGTTGATGGGTCGAATGACTTCAATGAGCAGTTCTTC; CDR3aa: CSVDGSNDFNEQFF; abundance: many; j_gene: TRBJ2-1; d_gene: .; v_gene: TRBV29-1
CDR3nt: TGTGCCAGCAGTCTTACAGGGGGAGTCGGGGAGCTGTTTTTT; CDR3aa: CASSLTGGVGELFF; abundance: many; j_gene: TRBJ2-2; d_gene: TRBD1; v_gene: TRBV12-3/TRBV12-4
CDR3nt: TGTGCCAGCAGCTTAGGAAGCACAGATACGCAGTATTTT; CDR3aa: CASSLGSTDTQYF; abundance: many; j_gene: TRBJ2-3; d_gene: .; v_gene: TRBV11-2
CDR3nt: TGTGCCAGCTCATCCACGGTTAGAGAGACCCAGTACTTC; CDR3aa: CASSSTVRETQYF; abundance: many; j_gene: TRBJ2-5; d_gene: .; v_gene: TRBV18
CDR3nt: TGCAGTGCGCAGGATGTTAGCTCCTACAATGAGCAGTTCTTC; CDR3aa: CSAQDVSSYNEQFF; abundance: many; j_gene: TRBJ2-1; d_gene: .; v_gene: TRBV20-1
CDR3nt: TGCAGTGCTAGCGGACAGGGTCTAGGCGCGGCCCACAATGAGCAGTTCTTC; CDR3aa: CSASGQGLGAAHNEQFF; abundance: many; j_gene: TRBJ2-1; d_gene: TRBD1; v_gene: TRBV20-1
CDR3nt: TGTGCCAGCAGTACCGCCCGGGACTTCCCTATTCTAAACTCCTACGAGCAGTACTTC; CDR3aa: CASSTARDFPILNSYEQYF; abundance: many; j_gene: TRBJ2-7; d_gene: .; v_gene: TRBV12-3/TRBV12-4
CDR3nt: TGTGCCAGCAGTTCCTTAGCGGGATCGGCGCAGCAAGATACGCAGTATTTT; CDR3aa: CASSSLAGSAQQDTQYF; abundance: many; j_gene: TRBJ2-3; d_gene: TRBD2; v_gene: TRBV12-3/TRBV12-4
CDR3nt: TGTGCCAGCAGTCTCAGGGACGGAACGAACACCGGGGAGCTGTTTTTT; CDR3aa: CASSLRDGTNTGELFF; abundance: many; j_gene: TRBJ2-2; d_gene: .; v_gene: TRBV28
CDR3nt: TGTGCCAGCAGTTTATCGAACGGAGGAGAGACCCAGTACTTC; CDR3aa: CASSLSNGGETQYF; abundance: .; j_gene: TRBJ2-5; d_gene: .; v_gene: TRBV27
CDR3nt: TGTGCCAGCAGTTACTCGGGCAGGTGGCCACCGAGGGGGACCCAGTACTTC; CDR3aa: CASSYSGRWPPRGTQYF; abundance: many; j_gene: TRBJ2-5; d_gene: .; v_gene: TRBV6-5
CDR3nt: TGTGCCAGCAGTCCCTCCGGGACTAGCGGCACCGGGGAGCTGTTTTTT; CDR3aa: CASSPSGTSGTGELFF; abundance: many; j_gene: TRBJ2-2; d_gene: TRBD2; v_gene: TRBV28
CDR3nt: TGCAGCGCCGCTGGTAGCACAGATACGCAGTATTTT; CDR3aa: CSAAGSTDTQYF; abundance: many; j_gene: TRBJ2-3; d_gene: .; v_gene: TRBV29-1
CDR3nt: TGCGCCAGCAGCCAACTCCCGGGACTAGCCAAAGAGACCCAGTACTTC; CDR3aa: CASSQLPGLAKETQYF; abundance: many; j_gene: TRBJ2-5; d_gene: TRBD2; v_gene: TRBV4-1
CDR3nt: TGTGCCAGCAGTTTGATGGTAAATCAGCCCCAGCATTTT; CDR3aa: CASSLMVNQPQHF; abundance: many; j_gene: TRBJ1-5; d_gene: .; v_gene: TRBV27
CDR3nt: TGCAGTGCTAGTACAGGAAATTCACCCCTCCACTTT; CDR3aa: CSASTGNSPLHF; abundance: .; j_gene: TRBJ1-6; d_gene: .; v_gene: TRBV20-1
CDR3nt: TGTGCCAGCAGTTACTCAACAGGTGGTTTTGGGTTTCGGTCACCCCTCCACTTT; CDR3aa: CASSYSTGGFGFRSPLHF; abundance: few; j_gene: TRBJ1-6; d_gene: .; v_gene: TRBV6-5
CDR3nt: TGCGCCAGCAGCCAAGGCCTGACAGGGAACCACGAGCAGTACTTC; CDR3aa: CASSQGLTGNHEQYF; abundance: .; j_gene: TRBJ2-7; d_gene: TRBD1; v_gene: TRBV4-1
CDR3nt: TGTGCCAGCAGACCGACAGGGGGGCATGGCTACACCTTC; CDR3aa: CASRPTGGHGYTF; abundance: many; j_gene: TRBJ1-2; d_gene: TRBD1; v_gene: TRBV6-1
CDR3nt: TGCGCCAGCAGCTCCGGACTAGCGGGAGTAGAAGAGCAGTACTTC; CDR3aa: CASSSGLAGVEEQYF; abundance: .; j_gene: TRBJ2-7; d_gene: TRBD2; v_gene: TRBV5-1
CDR3nt: TGTGCCAGCAGCTTAGTACTAGCTAATGAGCAGTTCTTC; CDR3aa: CASSLVLANEQFF; abundance: many; j_gene: TRBJ2-1; d_gene: .; v_gene: TRBV7-8
CDR3nt: TGTGCCAGCTCACCATACCAAGAGACCCAGTACTTC; CDR3aa: CASSPYQETQYF; abundance: many; j_gene: TRBJ2-5; d_gene: .; v_gene: TRBV18
CDR3nt: TGTGCCATCAGTCCCTCGGCAGGGGACCACACAGATACGCAGTATTTT; CDR3aa: CAISPSAGDHTDTQYF; abundance: few; j_gene: TRBJ2-3; d_gene: .; v_gene: TRBV10-3
CDR3nt: TGTGCCAGCAGCCTACGGGCAGTCTCTGGAAACACCATATATTTT; CDR3aa: CASSLRAVSGNTIYF; abundance: many; j_gene: TRBJ1-3; d_gene: .; v_gene: TRBV6-5
CDR3nt: TGCAGTGCTTCGCCGGGGGGGCGCGGAAACACCATATATTTT; CDR3aa: CSASPGGRGNTIYF; abundance: many; j_gene: TRBJ1-3; d_gene: .; v_gene: TRBV20-1
CDR3nt: TGTGCCAGCAGCTCCATATCCGGGACTAGCGGGAAGTTCTTC; CDR3aa: CASSSISGTSGKFF; abundance: few; j_gene: TRBJ2-1; d_gene: TRBD2; v_gene: TRBV11-2
CDR3nt: TGTGCCAGCAGCGTAACCTACTTAGCGGGAGGCTCCTACGAGCAGTACTTC; CDR3aa: CASSVTYLAGGSYEQYF; abundance: many; j_gene: TRBJ2-7; d_gene: TRBD2; v_gene: TRBV7-8
CDR3nt: TGTGCCAGCAGCGTCTTAGCGGGAGAGGGAAGCGAGCAGTACTTC; CDR3aa: CASSVLAGEGSEQYF; abundance: many; j_gene: TRBJ2-7; d_gene: TRBD2; v_gene: TRBV9
CDR3nt: TGTGCCAGCAGAGAGACTAGCGGGAGATTTGCCGGTGAGCAGTTCTTC; CDR3aa: CASRETSGRFAGEQFF; abundance: many; j_gene: TRBJ2-1; d_gene: TRBD2; v_gene: TRBV6-4
CDR3nt: TGTGCCAGCAGTTTATCTGCCCCGGGGTCTGGGGCCAACGTCCTGACTTTC; CDR3aa: CASSLSAPGSGANVLTF; abundance: few; j_gene: TRBJ2-6; d_gene: .; v_gene: TRBV27
CDR3nt: TGTGCCAGCAGCTCGACCGGCCAGGGGTTTCCCTACGAGCAGTACTTC; CDR3aa: CASSSTGQGFPYEQYF; abundance: medium-sized; j_gene: TRBJ2-7; d_gene: .; v_gene: TRBV5-5
CDR3nt: TGTGCCAGCGCGGGAGGGGTCCGCAATGAGCAGTTCTTC; CDR3aa: CASAGGVRNEQFF; abundance: .; j_gene: TRBJ2-1; d_gene: TRBD2; v_gene: TRBV19
CDR3nt: TGTGCCAGCAGCCGAGCCCAGACAGTCTCTGGAAACACCATATATTTT; CDR3aa: CASSRAQTVSGNTIYF; abundance: many; j_gene: TRBJ1-3; d_gene: .; v_gene: TRBV3-1
CDR3nt: TGTGCCAGCAGCCCCTCAGGGGGGGCCTACAATGAGCAGTTCTTC; CDR3aa: CASSPSGGAYNEQFF; abundance: many; j_gene: TRBJ2-1; d_gene: .; v_gene: TRBV6-6
CDR3nt: TGTGCCACCCCTATCCCGACAACAGATACGCAGTATTTT; CDR3aa: CATPIPTTDTQYF; abundance: many; j_gene: TRBJ2-3; d_gene: .; v_gene: TRBV7-2
CDR3nt: TGTGCCAGCAGTGAACTCCTTCGGCTCGCAACTAATGAAAAACTGTTTTTT; CDR3aa: CASSELLRLATNEKLFF; abundance: many; j_gene: TRBJ1-4; d_gene: .; v_gene: TRBV6-1
CDR3nt: TGTGCCATCAGGCCGGTCTCAGGAAGGGGTGGCTGGAAGGATGAGCAGTTCTTC; CDR3aa: CAIRPVSGRGGWKDEQFF; abundance: many; j_gene: TRBJ2-1; d_gene: .; v_gene: TRBV10-3